The 2 T cell receptor beta chains presented below share a single source sample, sequenced in a study of OX40 agonist ivuxolimab in advanced cancers. Using immunoSEQ multiplex PCR, the repertoire was profiled, and TCRdb retains in-frame clones only, with some absent. The table records some 83,000 clones, nearly 95% of them present only once. The sample in question was CD4+ or CD8+ T cells sorted from blood, obtained in a trial of the OX40 agonist ivuxolimab. Receptor source: an adult with an advanced solid tumor such as melanoma, head and neck, liver or kidney cancer.

This clone occurred once. This chain connects TRBV30 to TRBJ2-7; possible D gene TRBD1, 6 bases. Germline CDR1 reads GTSNPN; CDR2 reads SVGIG (reference sequence). CDR3 length: 12 amino acids. The V gene lost 4 bases and the J gene lost 2 bases, with 9 bases spanning the gap. CDR3 sequence reads: CAWNGQTYEQYF. The CDR3 bases are TGTGCCTGGAACGGACAGACCTACGAGCAGTACTTC.

The V call is TRBV27, the J call TRBJ1-2; possibly TRBD1 for D (6 bases). This CDR3 has 16 residues. CDR1 and CDR2 from the germline V gene are MNHEY and SMNVEV (reference sequence). Trimming removed 5 bases from V and 7 bases from J, with 23 bases in between. The CDR3: CASSPYAYRGAFGYTF. The CDR3, as DNA: TGTGCCAGCAGTCCCTACGCCTATCGGGGGGCGTTTGGCTACACCTTC.